This TCR beta chain was captured by sequencing in a study of T cells in Graves' hyperthyroidism and ophthalmopathy. The V end was cut by 0 bases, the J end by 2 bases, with 15 bases between. This CDR3 region has 16 residues. Germline V gene data show CDR1 as DFQATT and CDR2 as SNEGSKA (reference sequence). Regions amplified from RNA transcripts were the TCR beta CDR3 regions. TCR CDR3 underwent first-round RT-PCR with the HTBI primer set. TCRdb fed the multiplex PCR reads into MiXCR, producing one record per CDR3 protein. The sample shows around 440,000 distinct CDR3 sequences, 15% to 19% of them seen only once. This clonotype was detected ten times or more.

The TCR comes from a woman in her late teens or twenties with Graves' hyperthyroidism. The source material was blood. The rearrangement links TRBV20-1 to TRBJ2-3, with a tentative D call TRBD2 (6 bases). The CDR3 region is CSAREETGVFTDTQYF. CDR3 sequence (DNA): TGCAGTGCTAGAGAAGAGACGGGGGTATTCACAGATACGCAGTATTTT.